This TCR beta chain stems from a study of shared clonotypes between healthy human individuals. Findings and caveats of the study: Shared clonotypes across all four donors exceeded non-shared ones in generation probability.

This CDR3 spans 13 amino acids. V trimming: 10 bases; J trimming: 2 bases; junction bases outside the gene matches: 3. CDR1 is MNHNY and CDR2 is SVGAGI in the germline V gene (reference sequence). Sorted-subset replicate PCR reactions were performed with about 190 ng DNA, corresponding to 30,000 or so T cell genomes. Profiling relied on immunoSEQ multiplex PCR, and the TCRdb table lists in-frame clones only, not all of them. Among about 1 million clones listed, about 70% were seen once. The investigators split CD4+ cells into a CD45RA+ naive subset and a CD45RA-negative memory subset. In regard to this clone: The antigen is not known.

The sequencing input was memory CD4+ T cells sorted from blood. Subset of the sample: CD45RA-negative fraction. This sequence joins TRBV6-6 and TRBJ2-3; 10 bases are a match to TRBD2. The clonotype comes from a man in his late teens or twenties in good health. This CDR3 reads CATTSGITDTQYF. DNA for the CDR3: TGTGCCACTACTAGCGGGATCACAGATACGCAGTATTTT.